The 13 T cell receptor beta chains below come from one sample, sequenced in a study of response to subunit inactivated influenza vaccine. TCRdb re-derived calls from the RT-PCR reads in MiXCR, one entry per CDR3 protein. The sample records around 570,000 distinct CDR3 sequences, 11% being singletons. This sample also belongs to another study, concerning T cells expressing NK-cell markers. That paper adds: TCR beta cDNA was made by 5'RACE template switching with UMIs.

Sequenced here: PBMCs from blood, sampled on the day of vaccination. The receptors were gathered from a man aged 45-60 years who received an inactivated influenza vaccine.

The chain recombines TRBV29-1 with TRBJ2-5; D is possibly TRBD2 (6 bases). V lost 2 bases to trimming and J lost 9 bases, with 25 bases between them. The CDR3 sequence is 16 residues long. Looked up from germline, CDR1 is SQVTM and CDR2 is ANQGSEA. The CDR3 DNA sequence: TGCAGCGTTGAATCCCCGGGACTGGGGCCGAAGAGGGCCCAGTACTTC. Protein product: CSVESPGLGPKRAQYF.

The chain recombines TRBV12-3 or TRBV12-4 with TRBJ2-7, with D maybe TRBD1 (7 bases). Trimming left V 5 bases short and J 7 bases short, with 12 bases between. The length of the CDR3 is 12 residues. CDR3 region: CASSEGAGEQYF. The CDR3 DNA sequence: TGTGCCAGCAGTGAGGGGGCGGGGGAGCAGTACTTC.

The chain links TRBV6-5 to TRBJ2-1, with D perhaps TRBD2 (6 bases). The germline V and J ends were trimmed by 0 bases and 0 bases, with 9 bases remaining between them. The CDR3 runs to 16 residues. CDR1 and CDR2 (germline): MNHEY, SVGAGI. The CDR3 DNA reads as TGTGCCAGCAGTTACTCGCGGGGCATCTCCTACAATGAGCAGTTCTTC. Protein sequence: CASSYSRGISYNEQFF.

This clonotype was observed a few times. This chain connects TRBV5-8 to TRBJ1-6, with a possible D match to TRBD1 (6 bases). V lost 4 bases to trimming and J lost 7 bases, with 15 bases between them. This CDR3 is 15 amino acids long. From germline, CDR1 is SGHTS and CDR2 YDEGEE. CDR3 DNA: TGTGCCAGCAGCCAGCGGGGGGGCTGGAATTCACCCCTCCACTTT. Amino acids: CASSQRGGWNSPLHF.

This clonotype was counted between two and nine times. The chain has TRBV11-1 and TRBJ2-2, with TRBD1 identical over 9 bases. J gave up 3 bases and V 3 bases, and 11 bases lay outside the gene matches. The CDR3 has 18 amino acids. Germline lookup yields CDR1 SGHAT and CDR2 FQDESV (reference sequence). CDR3 region: CASSFDQRTGVDTGELFF. For the CDR3, the DNA is TGTGCCAGCAGCTTCGACCAACGGACAGGGGTTGACACCGGGGAGCTGTTTTTT.

This clonotype occurred a few times. The V and J genes are TRBV29-1 and TRBJ2-1; TRBD2 might be the D (6 bases). Germline lookup yields CDR1 SQVTM and CDR2 ANQGSEA. V dropped 7 bases and J dropped 6 bases, with 16 bases sitting between them. This CDR3 is built from 13 residues. The CDR3 sequence is CSGRLEVPNEQFF. CDR3 DNA: TGCAGCGGCCGACTAGAGGTCCCCAATGAGCAGTTCTTC.

This clonotype was counted ten times or more. This chain uses TRBV28 with TRBJ2-1; no reliable D call. The germline gives CDR1 MDHEN, CDR2 SYDVKM. V was trimmed by 3 bases and J by 2 bases, leaving 11 bases between them. The CDR3 is 15 amino acids. CDR3 DNA: TGTGCCAGCAGTTTCAGGCTAAAGACCTACAATGAGCAGTTCTTC. Its translation: CASSFRLKTYNEQFF.

Ten or more counts support this clonotype. This chain links TRBV7-8 with TRBJ2-3; TRBD2 matches at 9 bases. After removal of 5 bases from V and 1 base from J, the junction contained 4 bases not matched to a gene. Per the germline V gene, CDR1 is SGHVS and CDR2 is FQNEAQ. The CDR3 is 15 amino acids. CDR3 sequence reads: CASSQREVGTDTQYF. CDR3 coding DNA: TGTGCCAGCAGCCAGCGGGAGGTCGGCACAGATACGCAGTATTTT.

This clonotype has more than one count but fewer than ten. This chain uses TRBV6-2 or TRBV6-3 with TRBJ2-7; 10 bases map to TRBD2. The junction had 19 bases not matched to a gene; V was cut back by 6 bases and J by 8 bases. Germline CDR1 and CDR2: MNHEY and SVGEGT. This CDR3 is built from 17 residues. The CDR3 is CASSPTPARAGGLKQYF. CDR3 nucleotides: TGTGCCAGCAGCCCCACCCCCGCTAGAGCGGGAGGGTTGAAGCAGTACTTC.

The rearrangement joins TRBV29-1 to TRBJ2-1; 10 positions agree with TRBD2. This CDR3 contains 14 residues. J was trimmed by 9 bases and V by 3 bases; bases with no gene match: 8. Germline V gene sequence: CDR1 SQVTM, CDR2 ANQGSEA. DNA of the CDR3: TGCAGCGTTGATCTGGGACTAGCGAGGACTGAGCAGTTCTTC. Residues: CSVDLGLARTEQFF.

In its sample, this clonotype was seen a few times. The chain uses TRBV20-1 and TRBJ2-5; TRBD2 matches at 14 bases. Trimming removed 4 bases from V and 4 bases from J; junction bases left unmatched: 8. Germline V gene sequence: CDR1 DFQATT, CDR2 SNEGSKA (reference sequence). The CDR3 totals 16 residues. The CDR3 region has the DNA TGCAGTGCTACCGAGACTAGCGGGAGGGCCCTAGAGACCCAGTACTTC. Residues: CSATETSGRALETQYF.

The genes are TRBV6-2 or TRBV6-3 and TRBJ2-2, with D unclear. Trimming pared 2 bases from V and 4 bases from J, leaving 8 bases between. This CDR3 is 14 amino acids long. CDR1 is MNHEY and CDR2 is SVGEGT in the germline V gene. The CDR3 DNA follows: TGTGCCAGCAGTTACCGGCAGCGCACCGGGGAGCTGTTTTTT. Protein sequence: CASSYRQRTGELFF.

This clonotype was picked up many times. The genes are TRBV5-1 and TRBJ1-4; possibly TRBD1 for D (5 bases). Trimming took 4 bases from V and 4 from J, leaving 14 bases between them. The CDR3 runs 15 residues. The V gene's germline CDR1 is SGHRS and CDR2 YFSETQ. Here the CDR3 reads CASSRSRDVNEKLFF. The DNA for the CDR3 is TGCGCCAGCAGCCGTTCCCGGGACGTTAATGAAAAACTGTTTTTT.